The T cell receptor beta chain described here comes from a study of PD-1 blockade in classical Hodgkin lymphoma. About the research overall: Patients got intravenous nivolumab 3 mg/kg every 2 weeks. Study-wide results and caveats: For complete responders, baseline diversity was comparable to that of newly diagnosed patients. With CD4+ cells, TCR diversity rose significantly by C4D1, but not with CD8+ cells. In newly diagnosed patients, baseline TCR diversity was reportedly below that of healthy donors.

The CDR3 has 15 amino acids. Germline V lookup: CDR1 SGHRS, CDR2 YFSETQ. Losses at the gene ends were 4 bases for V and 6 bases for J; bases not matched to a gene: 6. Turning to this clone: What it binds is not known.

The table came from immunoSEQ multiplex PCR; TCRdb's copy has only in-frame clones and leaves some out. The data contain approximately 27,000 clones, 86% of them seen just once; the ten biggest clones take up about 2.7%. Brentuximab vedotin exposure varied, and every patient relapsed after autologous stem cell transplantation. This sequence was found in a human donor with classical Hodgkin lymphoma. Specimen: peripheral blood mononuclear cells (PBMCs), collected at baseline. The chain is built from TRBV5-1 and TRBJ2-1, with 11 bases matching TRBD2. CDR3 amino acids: CASSHSGGAGNEQFF. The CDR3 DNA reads TGCGCCAGCAGCCATAGCGGGGGGGCGGGCAATGAGCAGTTCTTC.